Each of the 16 T cell receptor beta chains below was sequenced from the same sample in a study of OX40 agonist ivuxolimab in advanced cancers. TCRdb's table, derived via immunoSEQ multiplex PCR, lists solely in-frame clones and lacks some. This table holds tens of thousands of clones, roughly 88% found once. The material was CD4+ or CD8+ T cells sorted from blood, obtained in a trial of the OX40 agonist ivuxolimab. Receptors originate from an adult with an advanced solid tumor such as melanoma, head and neck, liver or kidney cancer.

The chain couples TRBV2 to TRBJ1-2; D unclear. CDR3 length: 13 amino acids. The V end was cut by 4 bases, the J end by 3 bases, with 9 bases between. CDR1 SNHLY and CDR2 FYNNEI come from the germline V gene. CDR3 amino acids: CASSAEGDYGYTF. In DNA, the CDR3 is TGTGCCAGCAGTGCGGAGGGCGACTATGGCTACACCTTC.

The chain has TRBV7-9 and TRBJ1-1; D is ambiguous. Germline V CDR1 and CDR2: SEHNR, FQNEAQ (reference sequence). The CDR3 is 11 residues long. Trimming removed 5 bases from V and 8 bases from J, with 9 bases in between. CDR3 DNA sequence: TGTGCCAGCAGCCTATATGACGAAGCTTTCTTT. Translation: CASSLYDEAFF. The whole variable domain, remainder taken from reference TRBV7-9 and TRBJ1-1, is DTGVSQNPRHKITKRGQNVTFRCDPISEHNRLYWYRQTLGQGPEFLTYFQNEAQLEKSRLLSDRFSAERPKGSFSTLEIQRTEQGDSAMYLCASSLYDEAFFGQGTRLTVV.

A single count supports this clone. The chain links TRBV5-5 to TRBJ2-7; D remains unclear. Trimming cost V 5 bases and J 6 bases, with 12 bases left between them. The CDR3 has 12 residues. The germline gives CDR1 SGHKS, CDR2 YYEKEE (reference sequence). CDR3 sequence reads: CASRGLWGEQYF. The DNA of the CDR3 is TGTGCCAGCAGGGGTCTGTGGGGCGAGCAGTACTTC. Full variable domain (remainder filled in from reference TRBV5-5 and TRBJ2-7): DAGVTQSPTHLIKTRGQQVTLRCSPISGHKSVSWYQQVLGQGPQFIFQYYEKEERGRGNFPDRFSARQFPNYSSELNVNALLLGDSALYLCASRGLWGEQYFGPGTRLTVT.

The chain has TRBV4-1 and TRBJ1-6; D remains ambiguous. CDR3 length: 16 amino acids. Germline CDR1 is MGHRA and CDR2 is YSYEKL. V shed 0 bases and J shed 6 bases, with 12 bases lying between them. CDR3 coding DNA: TGCGCCAGCAGCCAAGATTATAGAATTCTTAATTCACCCCTCCACTTT. It encodes CASSQDYRILNSPLHF.

This rearrangement joins TRBV18 to TRBJ2-7; no clear D. Germline-derived CDR1 and CDR2 are KGHSH and LQKENI. The CDR3 runs 13 residues. Trimming stripped 6 bases from V and 2 bases from J, with 11 bases between. The CDR3 DNA reads TGTGCCAGCTCGCCAGACGGAACCTACGAGCAGTACTTC. Protein: CASSPDGTYEQYF.

The J gene is TRBJ2-1, the V gene TRBV29-1; D is undetermined. Trimming removed 7 bases at V and 0 bases at J, with 13 bases between. CDR1 and CDR2 from the germline V gene are SQVTM and ANQGSEA. The CDR3 extends over 14 amino acids. The CDR3 loop reads CSAGPSPSYNEQFF. The CDR3 DNA reads as TGCAGCGCTGGCCCGAGCCCCTCCTACAATGAGCAGTTCTTC.

The gene calls are TRBV10-3 and TRBJ1-1; D gene unclear. The V end was cut by 4 bases, the J end by 6 bases, with 12 bases between. From germline, CDR1 is ENHRY and CDR2 SYGVKD. CDR3 length: 13 residues. This chain's CDR3 is CAISVDVSAEAFF. CDR3 DNA sequence: TGTGCCATCAGTGTGGACGTTAGCGCTGAAGCTTTCTTT.

The CDR3 nucleotides read TGCGCCAGCAGCTTAAGGGGGGACTACAATGAGCAGTTCTTC. It is translated as CASSLRGDYNEQFF. The rearrangement uses TRBV5-1 and TRBJ2-1; D may be TRBD1 or TRBD2 (6 bases each). The ends were cut back, 2 bases at V and 3 bases at J, with 9 bases in the middle. CDR3 length: 14 residues. In germline, CDR1 is SGHRS, CDR2 YFSETQ.

This clone was detected only a few times. This sequence joins TRBV20-1 and TRBJ1-1; no clear D gene. Germline V lookup: CDR1 DFQATT, CDR2 SNEGSKA (reference sequence). V dropped 2 bases and J dropped 0 bases, with 1 base sitting between them. The CDR3 has 11 amino acids. The CDR3 coding sequence is TGCAGTGCTAGAATGAACACTGAAGCTTTCTTT. Amino acid sequence: CSARMNTEAFF.

The rearrangement links TRBV19 to TRBJ1-1, with D perhaps matching TRBD1 (6 bases). V was pared by 5 bases and J by 2 bases, with 15 bases between. The CDR3 is made up of 15 amino acids. CDR1 is LNHDA, CDR2 SQIVND, per germline (reference sequence). CDR3 sequence (DNA): TGTGCCAGTAGTGCCTCACAGGGCTATAACACTGAAGCTTTCTTT. It specifies CASSASQGYNTEAFF.

This sequence joins TRBV29-1 and TRBJ2-5; unclear D gene. With 6 bases removed from V and 3 bases from J, the gap between germline ends came to 17 bases. The V gene's germline CDR1 is SQVTM and CDR2 ANQGSEA. This CDR3 has 14 amino acids. The CDR3 loop is CSVQRVGRKETQYF. In DNA, the CDR3 is TGCAGCGTCCAAAGGGTTGGCAGAAAAGAGACCCAGTACTTC.

This rearrangement joins TRBV7-2 to TRBJ2-5; 7 bases line up with TRBD2. The ends lost 7 bases at V and 0 bases at J; junction bases unmatched: 8. The germline V gene encodes CDR1 SGHTA and CDR2 FQGNSA. The CDR3 totals 15 residues. The CDR3 DNA reads TGTGCCAGCAACCGAATCGCGGGGGACCAAGAGACCCAGTACTTC. This codes for CASNRIAGDQETQYF.

The chain employs TRBV10-3 and TRBJ2-1; TRBD2 aligns across 14 bases. The CDR3 runs to 16 residues. Trimming cost V 6 bases and J 8 bases; bases outside gene matches: 9. CDR1 and CDR2 (germline): ENHRY, SYGVKD. The chain's CDR3 is CAIRGLTSGGAHEQFF. CDR3 nucleotide sequence: TGTGCCATCAGGGGTCTGACTAGCGGGGGGGCCCATGAGCAGTTCTTC.

The rearrangement joins TRBV11-2 to TRBJ2-7; 9 bases agree with TRBD2. This CDR3 is 19 amino acids long. Germline CDR1 reads SGHAT; CDR2 reads FQNNGV. V lost 0 bases to trimming and J lost 3 bases; unmatched junction nucleotides: 15. The DNA for the CDR3 is TGTGCCAGCAGCTTAGAATCGATAGTGGCGGGGGGGGCCGGCTACGAGCAGTACTTC. It yields the protein CASSLESIVAGGAGYEQYF.

The chain has TRBV7-9 and TRBJ1-5; 8 bases match TRBD1. There are 14 residues in the CDR3. Looked up from germline, CDR1 is SEHNR and CDR2 is FQNEAQ (reference sequence). The V segment lost 5 bases and the J segment 7 bases; nucleotides outside the gene matches: 7. The CDR3 here is CASSPGQGEQPQHF. CDR3 nucleotide sequence: TGTGCCAGCAGCCCCGGACAGGGAGAGCAGCCCCAGCATTTT.

The chain uses TRBV19 and TRBJ1-2; maybe TRBD1 (6 bases). With 8 bases removed from V and 2 bases from J, the gap between germline ends came to 21 bases. The CDR3 consists of 16 residues. CDR1 and CDR2 from the germline V gene are LNHDA and SQIVND (reference sequence). The CDR3 coding sequence is TGTGCCAGTCTGCCACAGCAGGGGCGAAACAACTATGGCTACACCTTC. This sequence encodes CASLPQQGRNNYGYTF. The variable domain in full, with the rest retrieved from reference TRBV19 and TRBJ1-2, is DGGITQSPKYLFRKEGQNVTLSCEQNLNHDAMYWYRQDPGQGLRLIYYSQIVNDFQKGDIAEGYSVSREKKESFPLTVTSAQKNPTAFYLCASLPQQGRNNYGYTFGSGTRLTVV.